The TCR beta chain under discussion was sequenced for a study of blood T cell repertoires in COVID-19. Turning to the study itself: The study drew acute and convalescent COVID-19 samples from the United States, Italy and Spain. Sources were T cells, B-cell-depleted T cells, or PBMCs; the material itself was cDNA or gDNA.

The germline gives CDR1 SGHAT, CDR2 FQNNGV. The CDR3 runs 16 residues. V dropped 3 bases and J dropped 3 bases, with 14 bases sitting between them. The protocol was immunoSEQ multiplex PCR, while the TCRdb copy is restricted to in-frame clones and leaves out a portion. The table has roughly 280,000 clones, approximately 86% seen once. V usage is TRBV11-2 and J usage is TRBJ1-4, with D perhaps matching TRBD1 (5 bases). Sequenced input: peripheral blood. This clonotype was obtained from a man in his thirties or forties with active or convalescent COVID-19. The CDR3 region is CASSLLIQGPNEKLFF. CDR3 sequence (DNA): TGTGCCAGCAGCTTGTTGATTCAGGGCCCTAATGAAAAACTGTTTTTT.